This entry lists 23 T cell receptor beta chains sequenced from one sample in a study of T cell repertoires in cytomegalovirus infection (dated by TCRdb to the late 2010s). The sequencer listed for this sample is Illumina HiSeq 1500. TCRdb ran its own pipeline on the public reads, namely fastp trimming at Q25 and MiXCR clone calling, and kept in-frame beta chains. Each CDR3 protein gets just one entry, which takes the most common genes and DNA from the rows behind it. Counted in this sample were roughly 230,000 distinct CDR3 sequences; approximately 15% of them appeared once. 40% to 55% of the sample goes to the ten largest clones. The sample was CD8+ T cells from PBMCs. The receptors were gathered from a human donor in good health (CMV status not recorded). Some clones in this sample may be carry-over from other donors' samples.

The rearrangement uses TRBV28 and TRBJ2-1, with 10 positions matching TRBD2. This CDR3 comprises 15 residues. Germline V CDR1 and CDR2: MDHEN, SYDVKM. The V and J ends lost 6 bases and 8 bases, in that order; junction bases with no gene match: 10. CDR3: CASSPTPAGGDEQFF. The CDR3, as DNA: TGTGCCAGCAGCCCGACCCCAGCGGGGGGGGATGAGCAGTTCTTC.

This clonotype appeared once. A much larger clone is a single base away; this may be a read error. The V gene is TRBV7-2, the J gene TRBJ2-5; D gene uncertain. Germline V CDR1 and CDR2: SGHTA, FQGNSA. V shed 2 bases and J shed 5 bases, with 9 bases lying between them. The CDR3 consists of 13 residues. The CDR3 spells CASSLPRFETQYF. CDR3 DNA sequence: TGTGCCAGCAGCTTACCCCGGTTTGAGACCCAGTACTTC.

The table lists this clonotype with many counts. The gene calls are TRBV12-3 or TRBV12-4 and TRBJ1-5, with a weak D call TRBD1 (5 bases). The V gene lost 3 bases and the J gene lost 0 bases, with 15 bases spanning the gap. The CDR3 runs 17 residues. The CDR3 loop is CASSFSRDLYSNQPQHF. CDR3 bases: TGTGCCAGCAGTTTCTCCAGGGATTTATATAGCAATCAGCCCCAGCATTTT.

This clonotype has only a few counts. This chain connects TRBV3-1 to TRBJ2-5, with D perhaps assigned TRBD1 or TRBD2 (5 bases each). Germline values: CDR1 LGHDT, CDR2 YNNKEL (reference sequence). This CDR3 is 12 amino acids long. V was cut by 4 bases and J by 6 bases, with 9 bases left in between. The CDR3: CASSPGPQTQYF. The CDR3 nucleotides are TGTGCCAGCAGCCCGGGACCGCAGACCCAGTACTTC.

CDR3 sequence reads: CASTWGSYGNQPQHF. CDR3 bases: TGTGCCAGCACATGGGGGTCTTATGGCAATCAGCCCCAGCATTTT. The chain employs TRBV12-3 or TRBV12-4 and TRBJ1-5, with a weak D call TRBD1 (5 bases). CDR3 length: 15 residues. V was pared by 7 bases and J by 2 bases, with 15 bases between.

The chain combines TRBV28 with TRBJ2-1; 15 bases fit TRBD2. CDR3 length: 19 amino acids. With 8 bases clipped from V and 1 base from J, the junction kept 12 bases outside the gene matches. Germline V CDR1 and CDR2: MDHEN, SYDVKM. The CDR3 DNA reads as TGTGCCAGCTCTACCCCGCGGACTAGCGGGGGGGGGTCCTACAATGAGCAGTTCTTC. Translating gives CASSTPRTSGGGSYNEQFF. Drawing the rest from reference TRBV28 and TRBJ2-1, the complete variable domain is DVKVTQSSRYLVKRTGEKVFLECVQDMDHENMFWYRQDPGLGLRLIYFSYDVKMKEKGDIPEGYSVSREKKERFSLILESASTNQTSMYLCASSTPRTSGGGSYNEQFFGPGTRLTVL.

This clonotype was seen ten or more times. This rearrangement joins TRBV11-2 to TRBJ1-5; no reliable D call. In germline, CDR1 is SGHAT, CDR2 FQNNGV. Trimming stripped 0 bases from V and 4 bases from J, with 7 bases between. The CDR3 consists of 14 residues. The CDR3, as DNA: TGTGCCAGCAGCTTAGATTCTGGTAATCAGCCCCAGCATTTT. It encodes CASSLDSGNQPQHF.

This clonotype was seen ten or more times. The chain carries TRBV12-3 or TRBV12-4 and TRBJ2-1, with 8 bases that match TRBD2. CDR3 length: 18 residues. The junction had 18 bases not matched to a gene; V was cut back by 6 bases and J by 5 bases. The CDR3 sequence is CASRGSGAERLAHNEQFF. CDR3 nucleotide sequence: TGTGCCAGCAGGGGTAGCGGGGCCGAACGCCTTGCTCACAATGAGCAGTTCTTC.

This clonotype was seen at least ten times. The gene calls are TRBV7-9 and TRBJ1-2, with D perhaps TRBD1 (6 bases). This CDR3 comprises 14 residues. The V end was cut by 5 bases, the J end by 7 bases, with 17 bases between. Germline V CDR1 and CDR2: SEHNR, FQNEAQ (reference sequence). The CDR3 nucleotides are TGTGCCAGCAGCCTAATAGAAGGGACATCTGGCTACACCTTC. Translation gives CASSLIEGTSGYTF. The full variable domain, with the rest looked up from reference TRBV7-9 and TRBJ1-2, is DTGVSQNPRHKITKRGQNVTFRCDPISEHNRLYWYRQTLGQGPEFLTYFQNEAQLEKSRLLSDRFSAERPKGSFSTLEIQRTEQGDSAMYLCASSLIEGTSGYTFGSGTRLTVV.

This clonotype was picked up a small number of times. The chain carries TRBV6-5 and TRBJ2-3, with TRBD2 matching 14 bases. V lost 4 bases to trimming and J lost 4 bases; unmatched junction nucleotides: 4. Germline V gene lookup returns CDR1 MNHEY and CDR2 SVGAGI. The CDR3 runs 16 residues. The CDR3 is CASSLGTSGGSDTQYF. The CDR3 region has the DNA TGTGCCAGCAGTTTGGGGACTAGCGGGGGTTCAGATACGCAGTATTTT.

Many counts were recorded for this clonotype. The J gene is TRBJ1-1, the V gene TRBV12-5; unclear D gene. CDR1 is LGHNT, CDR2 FRNRAP, per germline. Trimming shortened V by 3 bases and J by 4 bases, and 18 bases separated the two germline ends. The CDR3 has 16 residues. CDR3 DNA: TGTGCTAGTGGTTTATCTATATCCTATTGGGCCACTGAAGCTTTCTTT. Its translation is CASGLSISYWATEAFF.

This clonotype was counted many times. The chain links TRBV20-1 to TRBJ2-1, with D possibly matching TRBD2 (6 bases). The CDR3 covers 14 residues. V was cut by 0 bases and J by 5 bases, with 11 bases left in between. Germline values: CDR1 DFQATT, CDR2 SNEGSKA (reference sequence). The CDR3 here is CSARDRGADNEQFF. The CDR3 bases are TGCAGTGCTAGAGATCGCGGGGCCGACAATGAGCAGTTCTTC.

This clonotype was observed a few times. The chain joins TRBV7-8 to TRBJ2-3, with 8 bases matching TRBD1. The trim removed 1 base at V and 3 bases at J, leaving 15 bases unmatched. Germline V gene lookup returns CDR1 SGHVS and CDR2 FQNEAQ. The CDR3 covers 19 residues. CDR3 region: CASSLVEKTAGGFTDTQYF. The CDR3 DNA reads TGTGCCAGCAGCTTAGTCGAGAAAACAGCAGGGGGCTTTACAGATACGCAGTATTTT. Supplemented by reference TRBV7-8 and TRBJ2-3, the full variable domain reads GAGVSQSPRYKVAKRGQDVALRCDPISGHVSLFWYQQALGQGPEFLTYFQNEAQLDKSGLPSDRFFAERPEGSVSTLKIQRTQQEDSAVYLCASSLVEKTAGGFTDTQYFGPGTRLTVL.

This clonotype was counted ten times or more. V is TRBV28 and J is TRBJ1-3, with 8 bases that match TRBD1. This CDR3 contains 12 residues. Germline lookup yields CDR1 MDHEN and CDR2 SYDVKM. Losses at the gene ends were 10 bases for V and 8 bases for J; bases not matched to a gene: 7. The CDR3: CATQGALDTIYF. The CDR3 DNA reads TGTGCCACTCAGGGGGCCTTGGACACCATATATTTT.

This clonotype was picked up a small number of times. The genes are TRBV7-3 and TRBJ2-2; possibly TRBD2 for D (5 bases). This CDR3 contains 15 residues. CDR1 and CDR2 from the germline V gene are SGHTA and FQGTGA. V was trimmed by 1 base and J by 5 bases, leaving 11 bases between them. The DNA for the CDR3 is TGTGCCAGCAGCTTAATGGGGTCGGGGACCGGGGAGCTGTTTTTT. Its protein product is CASSLMGSGTGELFF. Drawing the rest from reference TRBV7-3 and TRBJ2-2, the complete variable domain is GAGVSQTPSNKVTEKGKYVELRCDPISGHTALYWYRQSLGQGPEFLIYFQGTGAADDSGLPNDRFFAVRPEGSVSTLKIQRTERGDSAVYLCASSLMGSGTGELFFGEGSRLTVL.

The V gene is TRBV12-3 or TRBV12-4, the J gene TRBJ2-6; 7 nucleotides line up with TRBD2. The CDR3 covers 17 residues. The trim removed 5 bases at V and 5 bases at J, leaving 12 bases unmatched. The CDR3 DNA reads as TGTGCCAGCAGTAAGGCCCTGGGAGGGACTAGGGCCAACGTCCTGACTTTC. It encodes CASSKALGGTRANVLTF.

This clonotype has a count of ten or more. The chain joins TRBV7-6 to TRBJ2-3; possibly TRBD2 for D (6 bases). CDR1 and CDR2 (germline): SGHVS, FNYEAQ. V was shortened by 5 bases and J by 2 bases, with 14 bases between the two germline ends. The CDR3 consists of 15 residues. As DNA, the CDR3 is TGTGCCAGCAGCCGAACGGGGCGGGACACAGATACGCAGTATTTT. Residues: CASSRTGRDTDTQYF.

This clonotype was recorded at least ten times. The rearrangement joins TRBV12-3 or TRBV12-4 to TRBJ2-5; TRBD1 agrees at 7 bases. The V gene end was trimmed by 5 bases and the J gene end by 2 bases; junction bases not matched to a gene: 5. The CDR3 is made up of 14 amino acids. The CDR3 spells CASSTDRDQETQYF. The DNA of the CDR3 is TGTGCCAGCAGTACAGACAGGGATCAAGAGACCCAGTACTTC.

This clonotype was observed a few times. The V and J genes are TRBV6-6 and TRBJ1-1; the D gene is possibly TRBD1 (6 bases). The CDR3 has 15 residues. CDR1 is MNHNY, CDR2 SVGAGI, per germline (reference sequence). The V end was cut by 4 bases, the J end by 1 base, with 13 bases between. CDR3 DNA: TGTGCCAGCAGTTCCTCGGGGGCCCGGAACACTGAAGCTTTCTTT. As protein: CASSSSGARNTEAFF.

V is TRBV6-2 or TRBV6-3 and J is TRBJ1-1; D call uncertain. Germline V lookup: CDR1 MNHEY, CDR2 SVGEGT. Trimming cost V 0 bases and J 4 bases, with 12 bases left between them. CDR3 size: 15 residues. The CDR3 DNA reads TGTGCCAGCAGTTACTCGAACCTCCTGGGCACTGAAGCTTTCTTT. Protein: CASSYSNLLGTEAFF.

This clonotype was picked up many times. The V gene is TRBV6-2 or TRBV6-3, the J gene TRBJ2-1; TRBD2 aligns across 11 bases. CDR1 MNHEY and CDR2 SVGEGT come from the germline V gene. Trimming cost V 1 base and J 2 bases; bases outside gene matches: 13. The CDR3 consists of 20 residues. The CDR3 sequence is CASSYLDGLAGGLTYNEQFF. The CDR3 DNA reads TGTGCCAGCAGTTACTTGGATGGGCTAGCGGGGGGACTCACCTACAATGAGCAGTTCTTC.

This clonotype was counted only a few times. The rearrangement links TRBV7-8 to TRBJ2-7; the D is unclear. Looked up from germline, CDR1 is SGHVS and CDR2 is FQNEAQ. The CDR3 contains 14 residues. V was trimmed by 5 bases and J by 4 bases, leaving 15 bases between them. CDR3: CASSQVMGDYEQYF. The CDR3 DNA reads as TGTGCCAGCAGCCAAGTCATGGGTGATTACGAGCAGTACTTC.

This clonotype was seen at least ten times. The rearrangement uses TRBV7-8 and TRBJ1-1, with D possibly TRBD1 on 5 matching bases. V lost 7 bases and J 3 bases, leaving 12 bases between the germline ends. Germline CDR1 reads SGHVS; CDR2 reads FQNEAQ. CDR3 length: 13 residues. CDR3 in DNA: TGTGCCAGCAAGGCAGGGTGGGACACTGAAGCTTTCTTT. Protein product: CASKAGWDTEAFF. The complete variable domain, with remaining parts taken from reference TRBV7-8 and TRBJ1-1, reads GAGVSQSPRYKVAKRGQDVALRCDPISGHVSLFWYQQALGQGPEFLTYFQNEAQLDKSGLPSDRFFAERPEGSVSTLKIQRTQQEDSAVYLCASKAGWDTEAFFGQGTRLTVV.